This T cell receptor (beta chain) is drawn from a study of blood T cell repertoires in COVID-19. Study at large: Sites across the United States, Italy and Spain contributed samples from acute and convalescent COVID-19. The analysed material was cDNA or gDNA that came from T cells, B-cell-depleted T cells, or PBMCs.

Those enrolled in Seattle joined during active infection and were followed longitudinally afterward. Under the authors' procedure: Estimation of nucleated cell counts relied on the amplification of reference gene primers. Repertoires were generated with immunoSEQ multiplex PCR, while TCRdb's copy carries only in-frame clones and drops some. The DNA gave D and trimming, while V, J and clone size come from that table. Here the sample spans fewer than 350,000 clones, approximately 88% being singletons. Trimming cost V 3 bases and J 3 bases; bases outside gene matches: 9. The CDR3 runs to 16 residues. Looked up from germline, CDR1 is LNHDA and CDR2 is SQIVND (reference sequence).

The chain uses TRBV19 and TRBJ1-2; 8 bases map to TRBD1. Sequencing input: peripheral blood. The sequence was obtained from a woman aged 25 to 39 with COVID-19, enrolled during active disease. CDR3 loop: CASSMSPPTGDYGYTF. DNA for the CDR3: TGTGCCAGTAGTATGTCCCCCCCGACAGGGGACTATGGCTACACCTTC.